These 23 T cell receptor beta chains originate from one sample sequenced in a study of cytotoxic CD8 clonotypes in ibrutinib-treated CLL. The protocol was immunoSEQ multiplex PCR, while the TCRdb copy is restricted to in-frame clones and leaves out a portion. The sample has 55,000 to 60,000 clones; 50% to 70% are singletons. The source was PBMCs, collected at disease progression, from a patient treated with ibrutinib. Receptor source: a human donor with chronic lymphocytic leukemia.

The chain uses TRBV18 and TRBJ2-3; the D gene is possibly TRBD1 (5 bases). V lost 5 bases to trimming and J lost 4 bases, with 13 bases between them. From germline, CDR1 is KGHSH and CDR2 LQKENI. This CDR3 spans 14 amino acids. The CDR3 here is CASSIYRLADTQYF. The CDR3 nucleotides read TGTGCCAGCTCAATATACAGGCTTGCAGATACGCAGTATTTT.

J is TRBJ2-6 and V is TRBV30, with D tentatively TRBD1 (7 bases). CDR1 is GTSNPN, CDR2 SVGIG, per germline (reference sequence). Between the trimmed V and J ends, which lost 4 bases and 6 bases, there was a span of 25 bases. The CDR3 runs 18 residues. CDR3 sequence (DNA): TGTGCCTGGAACTCCGGGCAGGGGGGTGGTCGAGCGGCCAACGTCCTGACTTTC. Its protein product is CAWNSGQGGGRAANVLTF.

Only one count was recorded for this clone. The chain uses TRBV27 and TRBJ1-1; maybe TRBD1 (6 bases). This CDR3 region has 13 residues. CDR1 is MNHEY, CDR2 SMNVEV, per germline (reference sequence). Trimming removed 4 bases from V and 1 base from J, with 7 bases in between. The CDR3 DNA is TGTGCCAGCAGTTCGGGACAGAACACTGAAGCTTTCTTT. As protein: CASSSGQNTEAFF.

CDR3 nucleotides: TGTGCCAGCTCACCCCTGGGACAGGCGGGGGAGACCCAGTACTTC. Protein sequence: CASSPLGQAGETQYF. The chain has TRBV18 and TRBJ2-5, with TRBD1 matching 8 bases. This CDR3 is 15 amino acids long. V lost 3 bases, J lost 5 bases, and 8 bases stayed unmatched. CDR1 and CDR2 (germline): KGHSH, LQKENI. The full variable domain, rest sourced from reference TRBV18 and TRBJ2-5, is NAGVMQNPRHLVRRRGQEARLRCSPMKGHSHVYWYRQLPEEGLKFMVYLQKENIIDESGMPKERFSAEFPKEGPSILRIQQVVRGDSAAYFCASSPLGQAGETQYFGPGTRLLVL.

This clone was observed a few times. This chain joins TRBV19 and TRBJ1-5; D is undetermined. Germline loops: CDR1 LNHDA, CDR2 SQIVND (reference sequence). Trimming stripped 10 bases from V and 2 bases from J, with 15 bases between. The CDR3 has 14 residues. The CDR3 sequence: CATKAREGNQPQHF. The CDR3, as DNA: TGTGCCACCAAGGCCCGGGAGGGCAATCAGCCCCAGCATTTT.

The V and J genes are TRBV28 and TRBJ1-2; TRBD1 aligns across 7 bases. Per the germline V gene, CDR1 is MDHEN and CDR2 is SYDVKM. The CDR3 runs to 13 residues. V was pared by 6 bases and J by 4 bases, with 5 bases of the junction left unmatched. The CDR3 nucleotides read TGTGCCAGCAGGCCGGGACAGATCTATGGCTACACCTTC. Its translation: CASRPGQIYGYTF.

The chain links TRBV2 to TRBJ2-7, with 8 bases lining up with TRBD1. Trimming cost V 6 bases and J 2 bases; bases outside gene matches: 3. This CDR3 region has 13 residues. Germline V gene sequence: CDR1 SNHLY, CDR2 FYNNEI. The CDR3 loop reads CASRPTGAYEQYF. In DNA, the CDR3 is TGTGCCAGCAGACCGACAGGGGCCTACGAGCAGTACTTC.

There are a few counts of this clone. This chain links TRBV5-1 with TRBJ2-3, with D maybe TRBD2 (7 bases). V shed 10 bases and J shed 5 bases, with 14 bases lying between them. This CDR3 region has 12 residues. Per the germline V gene, CDR1 is SGHRS and CDR2 is YFSETQ. CDR3 in amino acids: CAAGAQGDTQYF. The CDR3 nucleotides read TGCGCCGCGGGGGCTCAAGGAGATACGCAGTATTTT.

V usage is TRBV9 and J usage is TRBJ2-3, with D possibly matching TRBD2 (6 bases). V dropped 3 bases and J dropped 5 bases, with 7 bases sitting between them. Germline V CDR1 and CDR2: SGDLS, YYNGEE. This CDR3 has 12 residues. CDR3 amino acids: CASSAGVDTQYF. The CDR3 DNA follows: TGTGCCAGCAGCGCGGGGGTAGATACGCAGTATTTT.

The chain combines TRBV6-4 with TRBJ2-1; the D call may be TRBD1 or TRBD2 (6 bases each). CDR1 and CDR2 (germline): MRHNA, SNTAGT. The CDR3 totals 15 residues. Trimming cost V 6 bases and J 5 bases, with 17 bases left between them. The CDR3 DNA sequence: TGTGCCAGCAGCAGAATGGAGGGGGTCAACAATGAGCAGTTCTTC. It codes for CASSRMEGVNNEQFF.

The chain recombines TRBV5-1 with TRBJ2-7; 9 bases match TRBD2. Germline V CDR1 and CDR2: SGHRS, YFSETQ. This CDR3 region has 15 residues. Trimming cost V 4 bases and J 2 bases; bases outside gene matches: 7. Written as DNA, the CDR3 is TGCGCCAGCAGCCGATATAGCGGGGGTGCCTACGAGCAGTACTTC. Protein: CASSRYSGGAYEQYF.

This clone came up once. The chain combines TRBV27 with TRBJ1-4; no definite D call. Trimming took 6 bases from V and 5 from J, leaving 7 bases between them. Germline loops: CDR1 MNHEY, CDR2 SMNVEV (reference sequence). This CDR3 contains 12 residues. The CDR3 reads CASSRNNEKLFF. DNA for the CDR3: TGTGCCAGCAGCCGAAACAATGAAAAACTGTTTTTT.

In this sample, this clone turned up a few times. This rearrangement joins TRBV4-1 to TRBJ1-1; D is ambiguous. Germline CDR1 MGHRA, CDR2 YSYEKL. V was cut by 1 base and J by 8 bases, with 11 bases left in between. This CDR3 is 13 amino acids long. Here the CDR3 reads CASSQATGREAFF. The CDR3 nucleotides are TGCGCCAGCAGCCAAGCCACGGGGAGGGAAGCTTTCTTT.

V gene TRBV7-9 combines with J gene TRBJ2-5; D uncertain. Deletions cut 3 bases from V and 11 bases from J, with 22 bases between. The germline CDR1 and CDR2 sequences are SEHNR and FQNEAQ (reference sequence). The CDR3 is 15 residues long. For the CDR3, the DNA is TGTGCCAGCAGCTTTTCCCCTACGGCCCCTTGGCTTCAGTACTTC. This sequence encodes CASSFSPTAPWLQYF.

In this sample, this clone turned up a few times. V usage is TRBV4-1 and J usage is TRBJ1-6; unclear D gene. The CDR3 spans 12 residues. The V gene's germline CDR1 is MGHRA and CDR2 YSYEKL. Trimming stripped 0 bases from V and 14 bases from J, with 8 bases between. The CDR3 loop reads CASSQEGLALHF. As DNA, the CDR3 is TGCGCCAGCAGCCAAGAAGGGTTGGCCCTCCACTTT.

CDR3 sequence (DNA): TGTGCCAGCAGCGGGGACAGGGGGTACGAGCAGTACTTC. The encoded protein is CASSGDRGYEQYF. The chain recombines TRBV5-5 with TRBJ2-7, with TRBD1 matching over 11 bases. Germline V lookup: CDR1 SGHKS, CDR2 YYEKEE (reference sequence). The CDR3 is 13 amino acids. After removal of 4 bases from V and 4 bases from J, the junction contained 1 base not matched to a gene.

The count of this clone is one. One junction end does not reproduce the germline sequence, and a read error may be involved. CDR3 in amino acids: CASSPPGANVLTF. CDR3 sequence (DNA): TGTGCTAGCAGCCCCCCTGGGGCCAACGTCCTGACTTTC. V usage is TRBV7-7 and J usage is TRBJ2-6; no firm D call. The CDR3 runs 13 residues. Per the germline V gene, CDR1 is SSHAT and CDR2 is FNYEAQ (reference sequence).

The J gene is TRBJ2-2, the V gene TRBV19; a possible D gene is TRBD2 (5 bases). Germline loops: CDR1 LNHDA, CDR2 SQIVND (reference sequence). The CDR3 is made up of 12 amino acids. V lost 7 bases and J 3 bases, leaving 6 bases between the germline ends. CDR3 DNA: TGTGCCAGTATGGGAGACACCGGGGAGCTGTTTTTT. Its translation: CASMGDTGELFF.

The chain uses TRBV14 and TRBJ2-7; no clear D. Germline V lookup: CDR1 SGHDN, CDR2 FVKESK. Trimming shortened V by 4 bases and J by 1 base, and 11 bases separated the two germline ends. The CDR3 loop spans 14 amino acids. The CDR3 nucleotides are TGTGCCAGCAGCCGCTGGGGTATATCCTACGAGCAGTACTTC. Its protein is CASSRWGISYEQYF.

The CDR3 coding sequence is TGTGCCAGTAGCGGGAGCATCTATGGCTACACCTTC. It yields the protein CASSGSIYGYTF. V and J are TRBV19 and TRBJ1-2; D not certain. The CDR3 loop spans 12 amino acids. Germline loops: CDR1 LNHDA, CDR2 SQIVND (reference sequence). Trimming removed 6 bases at V and 4 bases at J, with 9 bases between.

This clone was counted ten times or more. The CDR3 region is CASSLNQGGVEQPQHF. CDR3 in DNA: TGTGCCAGCAGTCTGAACCAGGGAGGCGTTGAACAGCCCCAGCATTTT. The chain combines TRBV28 with TRBJ1-5, with D possibly matching TRBD1 (5 bases). With 5 bases removed from V and 7 bases from J, the gap between germline ends came to 21 bases. The germline gives CDR1 MDHEN, CDR2 SYDVKM. This CDR3 region has 16 residues.

This clone was counted only a few times. The chain combines TRBV6-1 with TRBJ1-6; D is uncertain. V was cut by 6 bases and J by 7 bases, with 13 bases left in between. This CDR3 is 14 amino acids long. Germline V gene lookup returns CDR1 MNHNS and CDR2 SASEGT. CDR3 in DNA: TGTGCCAGCAGCGGACCGTCAACCAATTCACCCCTCCACTTT. As protein: CASSGPSTNSPLHF.

V gene TRBV28 combines with J gene TRBJ2-5, with 9 bases aligning to TRBD1. This CDR3 has 12 residues. V trimming: 3 bases; J trimming: 13 bases; junction bases outside the gene matches: 6. CDR1 MDHEN and CDR2 SYDVKM come from the germline V gene. The CDR3 DNA reads as TGTGCCAGCAGTTTGGGGGACAGGGTCGGGTACTTC. Its translation is CASSLGDRVGYF.